Shown below are 18 T cell receptor beta chains from a single sample sequenced in a study of shared clonotypes between healthy human individuals. Generated by immunoSEQ multiplex PCR, the TCRdb table keeps only in-frame clones and is missing some. Of under 650,000 clones listed, roughly 95% were seen once; the top ten hold approximately 0.06%. The sequencing sample was made of naive CD4+ T cells sorted from blood. The subset is: CD45RA+ positively selected. These receptor sequences come from a woman younger than 45 in good health.

This clone was seen just once. This sequence joins TRBV28 and TRBJ2-5, with D tentatively TRBD2 (6 bases). Germline CDR1 MDHEN, CDR2 SYDVKM. The CDR3 covers 14 residues. The germline V and J ends were trimmed by 6 bases and 1 base, with 12 bases remaining between them. Here the CDR3 DNA reads TGTGCCAGCAGAGCCCCGGGACTCCAAGAGACCCAGTACTTC. Its protein product is CASRAPGLQETQYF.

V is TRBV10-1 and J is TRBJ2-5; 9 positions agree with TRBD1. V was pared by 5 bases and J by 1 base, with 2 bases of the junction left unmatched. CDR3 length equals 14 residues. Germline loops: CDR1 WNHNN, CDR2 SYGVQD (reference sequence). CDR3: CASSRGQGQETQYF. Here the CDR3 DNA reads TGCGCCAGCAGTAGGGGACAGGGCCAAGAGACCCAGTACTTC.

V and J are TRBV5-1 and TRBJ1-1; 9 nucleotides align to TRBD1. The CDR3 is 15 residues long. Per the germline V gene, CDR1 is SGHRS and CDR2 is YFSETQ. The V gene end was trimmed by 4 bases and the J gene end by 5 bases; junction bases not matched to a gene: 9. The CDR3 loop is CASSDPGQGVTEAFF. The CDR3 bases are TGCGCCAGCAGCGATCCGGGACAGGGCGTAACTGAAGCTTTCTTT.

The genes are TRBV11-1 and TRBJ1-4; 7 bases line up with TRBD1. Germline loops: CDR1 SGHAT, CDR2 FQDESV (reference sequence). Trimming took 1 base from V and 4 from J; bases not matched to a gene: 6. The CDR3 covers 16 residues. The CDR3 DNA sequence: TGTGCCAGCAGCTTAGGATTTGACAGGGTTAATGAAAAACTGTTTTTT. Translating it yields CASSLGFDRVNEKLFF. Together with reference TRBV11-1 and TRBJ1-4, the CDR3 gives the full variable domain: EAEVAQSPRYKITEKSQAVAFWCDPISGHATLYWYRQILGQGPELLVQFQDESVVDDSQLPKDRFSAERLKGVDSTLKIQPAELGDSAMYLCASSLGFDRVNEKLFFGSGTQLSVL.

V is TRBV5-1 and J is TRBJ2-1; 10 bases line up with TRBD2. CDR1 SGHRS and CDR2 YFSETQ come from the germline V gene. J was trimmed by 6 bases and V by 0 bases; bases with no gene match: 3. This CDR3 region has 15 residues. As DNA, the CDR3 is TGCGCCAGCAGCTTGGCACTAGCGGGAATCAATGAGCAGTTCTTC. This translates into CASSLALAGINEQFF.

In this sample, this clone turned up once. The V gene is TRBV28, the J gene TRBJ2-5; D unresolved. Germline V gene lookup returns CDR1 MDHEN and CDR2 SYDVKM. Trimming took 5 bases from V and 4 from J, leaving 11 bases between them. The CDR3 length is 13 residues. The CDR3 protein is CASSIRQPETQYF. The CDR3 DNA follows: TGTGCCAGCAGTATCAGACAACCAGAGACCCAGTACTTC.

The CDR3 nucleotides read TGTGCCAGCAGCCCACTCGAGCTGCTTACGGTACACCACAATGAGCAGTTCTTC. It is translated as CASSPLELLTVHHNEQFF. The chain joins TRBV13 to TRBJ2-1; no definite D call. Germline lookup yields CDR1 PRHDT and CDR2 FYEKMQ (reference sequence). With 5 bases removed from V and 5 bases from J, the gap between germline ends came to 25 bases. The CDR3 covers 18 residues.

On this clone: The same CDR3 can be traced to other DNA sequences in this sample. The rearrangement joins TRBV2 to TRBJ1-5; possibly TRBD1 for D (5 bases). The CDR3 length is 12 residues. Trimming removed 6 bases at V and 6 bases at J, with 9 bases between. Germline CDR1 reads SNHLY; CDR2 reads FYNNEI. This CDR3 reads CASRQGGQPQHF. CDR3 in DNA: TGTGCCAGCAGGCAGGGTGGTCAGCCCCAGCATTTT. The whole variable domain, filled in from reference TRBV2 and TRBJ1-5, reads EPEVTQTPSHQVTQMGQEVILRCVPISNHLYFYWYRQILGQKVEFLVSFYNNEISEKSEIFDDQFSVERPDGSNFTLKIRSTKLEDSAMYFCASRQGGQPQHFGDGTRLSIL.

The rearrangement joins TRBV11-2 to TRBJ2-7, with D perhaps TRBD2 (5 bases). The CDR3 runs to 13 residues. Trimming shortened V by 4 bases and J by 3 bases, and 10 bases separated the two germline ends. Germline V gives CDR1 SGHAT, CDR2 FQNNGV. CDR3 in DNA: TGTGCCAGCAGCTCGGGATCCAACTACGAGCAGTACTTC. This sequence encodes CASSSGSNYEQYF.

The chain is built from TRBV27 and TRBJ2-7, with D unclear. The CDR3 covers 13 residues. The germline V gene encodes CDR1 MNHEY and CDR2 SMNVEV (reference sequence). Trimming took off 0 bases at V and 7 bases at J, with 10 bases between the two ends. The CDR3 DNA sequence: TGTGCCAGCAGTTTATCCGGATTGGGGGAGCAGTACTTC. Its protein product is CASSLSGLGEQYF.

The V call is TRBV28, the J call TRBJ2-5; D remains unclear. The J call may be faulty, since TRBJ2-7 better matches the DNA end. The CDR3 is 12 residues long. Germline V gene lookup returns CDR1 MDHEN and CDR2 SYDVKM. The CDR3 bases are TGTGCCAGCAGTTTAGACGACCACGAGCAGTACTTC. This codes for CASSLDDHEQYF.

The genes are TRBV19 and TRBJ1-1; no clear D. This CDR3 is built from 14 residues. Germline CDR1 and CDR2: LNHDA and SQIVND (reference sequence). Trimming shortened V by 3 bases and J by 2 bases, and 10 bases separated the two germline ends. Here the CDR3 DNA reads TGTGCCAGTAGTATGCGGGAGAGAAACACTGAAGCTTTCTTT. Its protein is CASSMRERNTEAFF.

The V call is TRBV11-2, the J call TRBJ1-1; D unresolved. Germline-derived CDR1 and CDR2 are SGHAT and FQNNGV. The CDR3 length is 14 residues. V dropped 6 bases and J dropped 0 bases, with 11 bases sitting between them. The CDR3 protein is CASRPGSLNTEAFF. The DNA for the CDR3 is TGTGCCAGCAGACCAGGAAGCTTGAACACTGAAGCTTTCTTT.

Only one count was recorded for this clone. The J gene is TRBJ2-1, the V gene TRBV30, with D perhaps TRBD2 (6 bases). The germline V gene has CDR1 GTSNPN and CDR2 SVGIG (reference sequence). V was cut by 3 bases and J by 0 bases, with 15 bases left in between. This CDR3 comprises 16 residues. The DNA for the CDR3 is TGTGCCTGGAGCCTCGGGAGAACCAGCTCCTACAATGAGCAGTTCTTC. It codes for CAWSLGRTSSYNEQFF.

V gene TRBV2 combines with J gene TRBJ1-5; D remains ambiguous. CDR1 is SNHLY and CDR2 is FYNNEI in the germline V gene. With 6 bases removed from V and 0 bases from J, the gap between germline ends came to 12 bases. This CDR3 is 15 amino acids long. CDR3 sequence: CASSGERDSNQPQHF. Here the CDR3 DNA reads TGTGCCAGCAGCGGAGAGAGGGATAGCAATCAGCCCCAGCATTTT. Drawing the rest from reference TRBV2 and TRBJ1-5, the complete variable domain is EPEVTQTPSHQVTQMGQEVILRCVPISNHLYFYWYRQILGQKVEFLVSFYNNEISEKSEIFDDQFSVERPDGSNFTLKIRSTKLEDSAMYFCASSGERDSNQPQHFGDGTRLSIL.

Remarks on this clone: Other DNA sequences within the sample encode an identical CDR3. The J gene is TRBJ1-1, the V gene TRBV29-1; D is unresolved. CDR1 SQVTM and CDR2 ANQGSEA come from the germline V gene. V was pared by 4 bases and J by 1 base, with 7 bases between. The CDR3 spans 12 residues. CDR3 sequence reads: CSVGTANTEAFF. Here the CDR3 DNA reads TGCAGCGTTGGGACGGCGAACACTGAAGCTTTCTTT.

This clone turned up a few times. The chain joins TRBV10-3 to TRBJ1-1; D not certain. V dropped 2 bases and J dropped 2 bases, with 6 bases sitting between them. The CDR3 totals 13 residues. CDR1 and CDR2 from the germline V gene are ENHRY and SYGVKD. The CDR3: CAISEALNTEAFF. The CDR3 DNA is TGTGCCATCAGTGAGGCCCTAAACACTGAAGCTTTCTTT.

The J gene is TRBJ2-2, the V gene TRBV2; D might be TRBD2 (5 bases). The CDR3 runs 16 residues. The V end lost 6 bases, the J end lost 5 bases, and 19 bases lay between the germline ends. Germline V gene data show CDR1 as SNHLY and CDR2 as FYNNEI. For the CDR3, the DNA is TGTGCCAGCAGGAAGGAGCGGAACGGGCGAACCGGGGAGCTGTTTTTT. Encoded protein: CASRKERNGRTGELFF.